This T cell receptor (beta chain) is drawn from a study of early T cells in non-severe SARS-CoV-2 infection. Molecules of cDNA were individually given unique molecular identifiers that were attached to them. TCRdb independently ran MiXCR on the 5' RACE reads; one entry per CDR3 protein. The table lists tens of thousands of distinct CDR3 sequences, more than 13% of them singletons. This clonotype came up many times. V shed 1 base, J shed 10 bases, and the junction held 12 bases outside the gene matches. Germline V gene lookup returns CDR1 SGHAT and CDR2 FQNNGV. The CDR3 is made up of 17 amino acids. The V and J genes are TRBV11-2 and TRBJ1-6; 8 bases are a match to TRBD1. Material for sequencing was whole blood. The TCR sequence derives from an adult who was a healthcare worker with PCR-confirmed SARS-CoV-2 infection or an uninfected control (not recorded which). CDR3 sequence: CASSLAGRGRVYSPLHF. The CDR3, as DNA: TGTGCCAGCAGCTTAGCAGGCAGGGGGCGAGTCTACTCACCCCTCCACTTT. The variable domain in full, completed from reference TRBV11-2 and TRBJ1-6, reads EAGVAQSPRYKIIEKRQSVAFWCNPISGHATLYWYQQILGQGPKLLIQFQNNGVVDDSQLPKDRFSAERLKGVDSTLKIQPAKLEDSAVYLCASSLAGRGRVYSPLHFGNGTRLTVT.